The clone carrying this T cell receptor (beta chain) was found once. The data stem from a study of blood T cell repertoires in COVID-19. Study-wide background: The study drew acute and convalescent COVID-19 samples from the United States, Italy and Spain. Sources were T cells, B-cell-depleted T cells, or PBMCs; the material itself was cDNA or gDNA.

The V end was cut by 2 bases, the J end by 1 base, with 8 bases between. CDR3 length equals 14 residues. The V gene's germline CDR1 is SGHAT and CDR2 FQNNGV. Sequencing used immunoSEQ multiplex PCR; TCRdb keeps in-frame clones, though not all of them. The table has some 170,000 clones, approximately 75% seen once. The chain carries TRBV11-2 and TRBJ1-1; D is unresolved. The material sequenced was peripheral blood. The TCR originated in a human donor in a cohort sampled during active COVID-19. In nucleotides, the CDR3 is TGTGCCAGCAGCTTATGGTTCGGGAACACTGAAGCTTTCTTT. This translates into CASSLWFGNTEAFF.